These 20 T cell receptor beta chains came from one sample sequenced in a study of CXCR3-negative and CXCR3-positive naive CD8 T cells. Study outcomes and limitations: Relative to CXCR3-negative naive cells, CXCR3-positive naive cells had more hydrophobic TRB CDR3s.

Preparation of TRB cDNA libraries relied on 5' RACE carrying UMI labels. TCRdb reprocessed the 5' RACE reads; each CDR3 protein has one entry and no DNA is given. The table for this sample gives approximately 130,000 distinct CDR3 sequences. Their target antigens are unknown. The material sequenced was naive CXCR3+ CD8+ T cells from blood. As to subset: CD45RO-CCR7+CD27+CD95- naive CD8+ T cells expressing CXCR3 (TNR3+). These TCRs come from a human donor in good health. Some clones in this sample may be carry-over from other donors' samples.

The chain has TRBV10-1 and TRBJ1-1; TCRdb indicates TRBD1, and absent DNA this call remains unverified. The CDR3 is 14 residues long. Germline CDR1 and CDR2: WNHNN and SYGVQD (reference sequence). CDR3: CASSERAGWTEAFF.

The chain links TRBV11-2 to TRBJ2-1. CDR3 length: 11 amino acids. CDR1 SGHAT and CDR2 FQNNGV come from the germline V gene. CDR3 protein: CASSLSPEQFF.

The chain recombines TRBV28 with TRBJ2-5; TCRdb's D call, TRBD1, is unchecked because there is no DNA. The CDR3 is 13 amino acids. The germline gives CDR1 MDHEN, CDR2 SYDVKM. This CDR3 reads CASSQTGPETQYF.

The chain is built from TRBV29-1 and TRBJ2-4; lacking DNA, the TRBD1 call made by TCRdb goes unchecked. Germline V CDR1 and CDR2: SQVTM, ANQGSEA. There are 13 residues in the CDR3. CDR3 amino acids: CSVDVTGANIQYF.

The chain is built from TRBV20-1 and TRBJ2-3; TCRdb outputs TRBD2, but without DNA this stays unchecked. Germline CDR1 DFQATT, CDR2 SNEGSKA (reference sequence). The CDR3 is made up of 15 amino acids. The CDR3 loop reads CSAPKAGAPTDTQYF.

V usage is TRBV7-9 and J usage is TRBJ2-3; TCRdb's D call of TRBD1 is untestable without DNA. The germline gives CDR1 SEHNR, CDR2 FQNEAQ (reference sequence). CDR3 length: 14 amino acids. The CDR3 spells CASSPSGGLYTQYF.

The gene calls are TRBV7-8 and TRBJ2-1; TCRdb's assignment of TRBD2 cannot be checked, as there is no DNA. This CDR3 has 13 amino acids. Germline CDR1 SGHVS, CDR2 FQNEAQ. The CDR3 sequence: CAGSLGLVNEQFF.

The CDR3 sequence: CASSFIIPIAGGPTNEQFF. This chain uses TRBV7-9 with TRBJ2-1; TCRdb indicates TRBD2, and absent DNA this call remains unverified. Looked up from germline, CDR1 is SEHNR and CDR2 is FQNEAQ (reference sequence). The CDR3 contains 19 residues.

The V gene is TRBV19, the J gene TRBJ1-1; as DNA is missing, the TRBD1 call by TCRdb cannot be tested. Looked up from germline, CDR1 is LNHDA and CDR2 is SQIVND (reference sequence). CDR3 length: 13 residues. The CDR3 protein is CASSTQGGTEAFF.

This sequence joins TRBV28 and TRBJ1-3; TCRdb calls TRBD1, which cannot be checked without DNA. The germline V gene has CDR1 MDHEN and CDR2 SYDVKM. The CDR3 loop spans 14 amino acids. CDR3 in amino acids: CASTLGGTGNTIYF.

This chain uses TRBV28 with TRBJ1-2. CDR3 length: 15 amino acids. Germline-derived CDR1 and CDR2 are MDHEN and SYDVKM. The CDR3 sequence is CASSPLAGALDGYTF.

V is TRBV12-3 or TRBV12-4 and J is TRBJ1-2; absent DNA, TCRdb's TRBD1 call cannot be checked. The CDR3 covers 14 residues. The CDR3 is CASSFAPQGYGYTF.

Here the CDR3 reads CASSLLEGPEAFF. The rearrangement joins TRBV5-1 to TRBJ1-1. The CDR3 is made up of 13 amino acids. Germline V gene data show CDR1 as SGHRS and CDR2 as YFSETQ.

The chain combines TRBV18 with TRBJ2-7; TCRdb selects TRBD1, and the lack of DNA leaves this call unchecked. The CDR3 is made up of 14 amino acids. CDR1 and CDR2 from the germline V gene are KGHSH and LQKENI. CDR3 loop: CASSPQGQGYEQYF.

This chain links TRBV5-1 with TRBJ1-2. The CDR3 is made up of 14 amino acids. Looked up from germline, CDR1 is SGHRS and CDR2 is YFSETQ. This CDR3 reads CASSLKRDTNGYTF. Full variable domain (rest looked up from reference TRBV5-1 and TRBJ1-2): KAGVTQTPRYLIKTRGQQVTLSCSPISGHRSVSWYQQTPGQGLQFLFEYFSETQRNKGNFPGRFSGRQFSNSRSEMNVSTLELGDSALYLCASSLKRDTNGYTFGSGTRLTVV.

The chain links TRBV9 to TRBJ2-1; TCRdb picks TRBD1, but there is no DNA to check that call. CDR3 length: 16 residues. Per germline, CDR1 SGDLS and CDR2 YYNGEE. The CDR3 region is CASSSGQGDQYNEQFF.

This chain links TRBV28 with TRBJ2-3; TCRdb's assignment of TRBD2 cannot be checked, as there is no DNA. The CDR3 consists of 19 residues. The germline V gene encodes CDR1 MDHEN and CDR2 SYDVKM. The CDR3: CASSLLKLGLSSNTDTQYF.

The gene calls are TRBV12-3 or TRBV12-4 and TRBJ2-1; TCRdb outputs TRBD2, but without DNA this stays unchecked. The CDR3 contains 18 residues. The CDR3: CASLYQLAGDLGYNEQFF.

V is TRBV4-2 and J is TRBJ2-1; TCRdb reports TRBD2, a call that lacks DNA to check it against. Germline lookup yields CDR1 LGHNA and CDR2 YNFKEQ. The CDR3 length is 14 residues. CDR3 amino acids: CASTHVEADNEQFF.

V and J are TRBV7-6 and TRBJ2-1; TCRdb's D call of TRBD2 is untestable without DNA. CDR3 size: 19 residues. Germline CDR1 and CDR2: SGHVS and FNYEAQ. CDR3: CASSLGGGFYVGGWAGQFF.